This T cell receptor beta chain emerged from a study of blood T cell repertoires in COVID-19. Germline CDR1 is SGHAT and CDR2 is FQNNGV. CDR3 length: 15 amino acids. Trimming removed 4 bases from V and 3 bases from J; junction bases left unmatched: 6. Sequencing used immunoSEQ multiplex PCR; TCRdb keeps in-frame clones, though not all of them. The profile shows 150,000 to 200,000 clones, about 81% of them singletons. This sequence joins TRBV11-2 and TRBJ1-1; the match to TRBD1 covers 9 bases. The TCR originated in a human donor in a cohort sampled during active COVID-19. Input material: peripheral blood. CDR3 sequence reads: CASSSGTGLYTEAFF. The CDR3 region has the DNA TGTGCCAGCAGCTCGGGGACAGGGTTGTACACTGAAGCTTTCTTT.